Each of the 29 T cell receptor beta chains below was sequenced from the same sample in a study of response to subunit inactivated influenza vaccine. TCRdb reprocessed the RT-PCR reads via MiXCR and lists one record per CDR3 protein. This repertoire shows some 850,000 distinct CDR3 sequences, approximately 18% found once; its top ten account for roughly 10%. The material sequenced was PBMCs from blood, taken 5 days after vaccination. All receptors derive from a man aged 50-60 years who received an inactivated influenza vaccine.

The CDR3 nucleotides read TGCGCCAGCAGCTTGTTACTTGGCTCACCCCTCCACTTT. Protein: CASSLLLGSPLHF. The chain carries TRBV5-1 and TRBJ1-6, with unresolved D. The CDR3 length is 13 residues. Per the germline V gene, CDR1 is SGHRS and CDR2 is YFSETQ. Trimming removed 1 base at V and 10 bases at J, with 9 bases between.

The chain has TRBV6-4 and TRBJ2-3; 10 positions agree with TRBD2. This CDR3 spans 16 amino acids. Trimming cost V 2 bases and J 5 bases; bases outside gene matches: 7. Germline CDR1 MRHNA, CDR2 SNTAGT. Here the CDR3 reads CASSDLSGGRKDTQYF. The CDR3 nucleotides read TGTGCCAGCAGTGACCTTAGCGGGGGGCGGAAAGATACGCAGTATTTT.

This clonotype was counted only a few times. The rearrangement uses TRBV6-5 and TRBJ2-1; D remains unclear. Germline CDR1 reads MNHEY; CDR2 reads SVGAGI. The CDR3 runs to 13 residues. With 3 bases removed from V and 4 bases from J, the gap between germline ends came to 7 bases. CDR3 amino acids: CASSYRPYNEQFF. The DNA of the CDR3 is TGTGCCAGCAGTTATAGACCGTACAATGAGCAGTTCTTC.

A few counts support this clonotype. The V and J genes are TRBV10-3 and TRBJ2-4; 8 nucleotides align to TRBD2. This CDR3 comprises 16 residues. In germline, CDR1 is ENHRY, CDR2 SYGVKD. V shed 2 bases, J shed 9 bases, and the junction held 12 bases outside the gene matches. The CDR3 DNA follows: TGTGCCATCAGTGAGCCTCGTGTAGCGGGGACTAGCATTCAGTACTTC. Its protein is CAISEPRVAGTSIQYF.

This chain uses TRBV7-8 with TRBJ2-7, with D maybe TRBD2 (6 bases). CDR1 is SGHVS and CDR2 is FQNEAQ in the germline V gene. V shed 5 bases and J shed 7 bases, with 18 bases lying between them. This CDR3 region has 14 residues. The CDR3 loop reads CASSKAGPAGEQYF. CDR3 coding DNA: TGTGCCAGCAGCAAAGCTGGGCCGGCGGGGGAGCAGTACTTC.

The V call is TRBV4-3, the J call TRBJ2-7; 7 nucleotides match TRBD1. V was clipped by 1 base and J by 2 bases; unmatched bases: 11. This CDR3 has 17 amino acids. Germline CDR1 is LGHNA and CDR2 is YSLEER. In DNA form, the CDR3 reads TGCGCCAGCAGCCAAGGACCAGCCGGACAGGCCCCCTACGAGCAGTACTTC. Translating gives CASSQGPAGQAPYEQYF.

A few counts support this clonotype. The chain has TRBV7-2 and TRBJ2-1, with TRBD2 matching over 9 bases. After removal of 3 bases from V and 9 bases from J, the junction contained 12 bases not matched to a gene. Germline V CDR1 and CDR2: SGHTA, FQGNSA. This CDR3 comprises 16 residues. This chain's CDR3 is CASSFEGGGAVTEQFF. DNA for the CDR3: TGTGCCAGCAGCTTTGAGGGCGGGGGGGCCGTTACTGAGCAGTTCTTC.

There are a few counts of this clonotype. The rearrangement links TRBV6-5 to TRBJ2-1, with 13 positions matching TRBD2. The length of the CDR3 is 17 residues. Per the germline V gene, CDR1 is MNHEY and CDR2 is SVGAGI. Trimming at V came to 4 bases and at J to 8 bases, leaving 11 bases not matched to a gene. Here the CDR3 DNA reads TGTGCCAGCAGTTCACTAGCGGGAGGGCCATTATCTTATGAGCAGTTCTTC. This encodes CASSSLAGGPLSYEQFF.

The rearrangement uses TRBV2 and TRBJ2-7; tentatively, D is TRBD1 (5 bases). The ends were cut back, 7 bases at V and 7 bases at J, with 14 bases in the middle. CDR1 SNHLY and CDR2 FYNNEI come from the germline V gene. This CDR3 is 12 amino acids long. The CDR3 spells CASILDTQEQYF. CDR3 sequence (DNA): TGTGCCAGCATCTTGGACACCCAGGAGCAGTACTTC.

This chain joins TRBV4-3 and TRBJ1-2, with D perhaps TRBD1 (6 bases). Germline V gene lookup returns CDR1 LGHNA and CDR2 YSLEER. The V and J ends lost 2 bases and 8 bases respectively, with 18 bases between them. The CDR3 has 15 residues. CDR3 sequence: CASSQHTGTGVGYTF. In DNA, the CDR3 is TGCGCCAGCAGCCAACATACAGGGACGGGGGTCGGCTACACCTTC.

A few counts support this clonotype. The genes are TRBV7-8 and TRBJ1-1; tentative D call: TRBD1 (5 bases). V dropped 5 bases and J dropped 4 bases, with 14 bases sitting between them. The germline gives CDR1 SGHVS, CDR2 FQNEAQ. The CDR3 covers 14 residues. CDR3 in DNA: TGTGCCAGCAGCGAGGGGCACAGAGGCACTGAAGCTTTCTTT. It codes for CASSEGHRGTEAFF.

This clonotype has just a few counts. The chain uses TRBV27 and TRBJ2-1; D assignment may be TRBD1 or TRBD2 (6 bases each). Germline-derived CDR1 and CDR2 are MNHEY and SMNVEV (reference sequence). CDR3 length equals 16 residues. Trimming removed 6 bases at V and 7 bases at J, with 22 bases between. The CDR3 region is CASSHLGGGRSNEQFF. CDR3 nucleotide sequence: TGTGCCAGCAGCCACCTCGGAGGGGGGAGATCAAATGAGCAGTTCTTC.

The rearrangement joins TRBV20-1 to TRBJ2-7; 10 bases line up with TRBD2. CDR1 is DFQATT, CDR2 SNEGSKA, per germline (reference sequence). The CDR3 loop spans 14 amino acids. Losses at the gene ends were 7 bases for V and 1 base for J; bases not matched to a gene: 7. CDR3 residues: CSVSAGGPSYEQYF. The CDR3 DNA reads TGCAGTGTTTCAGCGGGAGGGCCATCCTACGAGCAGTACTTC.

In its sample, this clonotype was seen many times. The chain links TRBV7-2 to TRBJ2-2; D unclear. The CDR3 sequence is 14 residues long. In germline, CDR1 is SGHTA, CDR2 FQGNSA. V lost 0 bases and J lost 1, with 3 bases in between. This chain's CDR3 is CASSLAKNTGELFF. The CDR3 DNA is TGTGCCAGCAGCTTAGCCAAGAACACCGGGGAGCTGTTTTTT. Supplemented by reference TRBV7-2 and TRBJ2-2, the full variable domain reads GAGVSQSPSNKVTEKGKDVELRCDPISGHTALYWYRQSLGQGLEFLIYFQGNSAPDKSGLPSDRFSAERTGGSVSTLTIQRTQQEDSAVYLCASSLAKNTGELFFGEGSRLTVL.

The J gene is TRBJ2-6, the V gene TRBV28; no clear D. Deletions cut 6 bases from V and 4 bases from J, with 7 bases between. The CDR3 covers 13 residues. Germline V gives CDR1 MDHEN, CDR2 SYDVKM. CDR3 in DNA: TGTGCCAGCAGCAACGGGGGGGCCAACGTCCTGACTTTC. This encodes CASSNGGANVLTF.

The genes are TRBV3-1 and TRBJ1-4, with TRBD1 identical over 7 bases. CDR3 size: 15 residues. Germline V gene sequence: CDR1 LGHDT, CDR2 YNNKEL (reference sequence). V lost 4 bases, J lost 5 bases, and 7 bases stayed unmatched. Here the CDR3 DNA reads TGTGCCAGCAGCCTTACAGGGGCCGTAAATGAAAAACTGTTTTTT. Its protein product is CASSLTGAVNEKLFF.

J is TRBJ1-2 and V is TRBV12-3 or TRBV12-4; 8 bases agree with TRBD1. This CDR3 comprises 15 residues. Unmatched junction bases numbered 7, after V lost 6 bases and J lost 1 base. CDR3 DNA: TGTGCCAGCAGCCAGGGGACAGGACTTAACTATGGCTACACCTTC. Its translation: CASSQGTGLNYGYTF.

This clonotype turned up a few times. The chain combines TRBV10-3 with TRBJ2-3; D not certain. CDR1 is ENHRY, CDR2 SYGVKD, per germline. The CDR3 runs 15 residues. Trimming left V 2 bases short and J 2 bases short, with 11 bases between. The chain's CDR3 is CAISEMAGYTDTQYF. The CDR3 coding sequence is TGTGCCATCAGTGAGATGGCAGGATACACAGATACGCAGTATTTT.

This clonotype showed up just a few times. The chain joins TRBV9 to TRBJ2-1; 9 bases are shared with TRBD2. Germline assignment: CDR1 SGDLS and CDR2 YYNGEE. This CDR3 has 17 amino acids. J gave up 9 bases and V 0 bases, and 13 bases lay outside the gene matches. CDR3 in amino acids: CASSVGQAGGPLGEQFF. The CDR3 region has the DNA TGTGCCAGCAGCGTAGGGCAGGCGGGAGGGCCTTTGGGTGAGCAGTTCTTC.

This clonotype was seen a few times. The genes are TRBV20-1 and TRBJ1-5, with D unclear. Germline V gene data show CDR1 as DFQATT and CDR2 as SNEGSKA (reference sequence). V lost 5 bases, J lost 5 bases, and 10 bases lay in between. There are 12 residues in the CDR3. The DNA of the CDR3 is TGCAGTGCTCGTAGGCGAGATCAGCCCCAGCATTTT. Its protein is CSARRRDQPQHF.

This clonotype was counted only a few times. V gene TRBV7-6 combines with J gene TRBJ1-4; D not certain. Trimming left V 1 base short and J 5 bases short, with 11 bases between. Germline V gives CDR1 SGHVS, CDR2 FNYEAQ. The CDR3 is 15 amino acids. The DNA for the CDR3 is TGTGCCAGCAGCTTAGGGGTGATGACGAATGAAAAACTGTTTTTT. It specifies CASSLGVMTNEKLFF.

This clonotype was seen repeatedly, ten times or more. The chain couples TRBV20-1 to TRBJ2-3; possibly TRBD2 for D (5 bases). The CDR3 has 15 residues. V lost 1 base and J 8 bases, leaving 19 bases between the germline ends. CDR1 is DFQATT, CDR2 SNEGSKA, per germline (reference sequence). CDR3 loop: CSARAGRVLRGTQYF. The CDR3 DNA is TGCAGTGCTAGAGCTGGCCGGGTCCTCCGGGGTACGCAGTATTTT.

This chain connects TRBV6-2 or TRBV6-3 to TRBJ1-5; a possible D gene is TRBD1 (6 bases). The CDR3 extends over 15 amino acids. Germline V CDR1 and CDR2: MNHEY, SVGEGT. V dropped 0 bases and J dropped 4 bases, with 10 bases sitting between them. In nucleotides, the CDR3 is TGTGCCAGCAGTTACTCGCAGGGGCGGAATCAGCCCCAGCATTTT. It specifies CASSYSQGRNQPQHF.

The chain combines TRBV5-7 with TRBJ2-7, with D perhaps matching TRBD2 (6 bases). TRBV5-7 is designated an ORF whose function remains uncertain. This CDR3 region has 15 residues. The V end was cut by 4 bases, the J end by 7 bases, with 21 bases between. This CDR3 reads CASSTFSGQSQEQYF. The CDR3 DNA is TGTGCCAGCAGCACCTTTAGCGGCCAGTCGCAGGAGCAGTACTTC.

This clonotype was observed a single time. One junction end disagrees with the germline gene, perhaps due to a read error. The chain carries TRBV6-2 or TRBV6-3 and TRBJ2-4; 10 nucleotides match TRBD1. The CDR3 runs 17 residues. Germline CDR1 and CDR2: MNHEY and SVGEGT. CDR3: CASRGQGDYSTNNIQYF. In DNA, the CDR3 is TGTGCCAGCAGAGGACAGGGGGATTATTCGACCAATAACATTCAGTACTTC.

V is TRBV6-1 and J is TRBJ1-2, with 10 bases aligning to TRBD1. The V gene end was trimmed by 4 bases and the J gene end by 7 bases; junction bases not matched to a gene: 9. The germline gives CDR1 MNHNS, CDR2 SASEGT. The CDR3 has 15 amino acids. As DNA, the CDR3 is TGTGCCAGCAGTGCCCGGGACAGGGGTGGGACTGGCTACACCTTC. It translates to CASSARDRGGTGYTF.

The rearrangement links TRBV7-2 to TRBJ2-5; D is uncertain. The ends were cut back, 0 bases at V and 7 bases at J, with 12 bases in the middle. The CDR3 has 14 residues. Germline values: CDR1 SGHTA, CDR2 FQGNSA. The CDR3 loop reads CASSLAAGWRTQYF. The CDR3 bases are TGTGCCAGCAGCTTAGCCGCCGGGTGGAGGACCCAGTACTTC.

V usage is TRBV7-9 and J usage is TRBJ2-1, with TRBD1 as a possible D gene (6 bases). With 5 bases removed from V and 0 bases from J, the gap between germline ends came to 11 bases. Germline V gives CDR1 SEHNR, CDR2 FQNEAQ (reference sequence). The CDR3 is 15 amino acids. The CDR3 reads CASSDTGYSYNEQFF. The DNA for the CDR3 is TGTGCCAGCAGCGATACAGGGTACTCCTACAATGAGCAGTTCTTC.

The V call is TRBV4-3, the J call TRBJ2-3; D is possibly TRBD1 (6 bases). The V end was cut by 0 bases, the J end by 4 bases, with 14 bases between. This CDR3 comprises 16 residues. Germline V gene data show CDR1 as LGHNA and CDR2 as YSLEER. This CDR3 is CASSQDRGIPADTQYF. CDR3 sequence (DNA): TGCGCCAGCAGCCAAGATAGGGGGATACCGGCAGATACGCAGTATTTT.